This T cell receptor beta chain was retrieved from a study of quantifying T cell responses using KT2 cells. Study at large: RNA was reverse transcribed with TCR alpha and beta constant-region primers.

Study results and caveats: KT2 sequences were detected down to about one KT2 cell per 100,000 PBMC. Counts of KT2 alpha and beta sequences rose linearly with the number of KT2 cells added.

CDR3 length: 16 amino acids. V was trimmed by 0 bases and J by 1 base, leaving 7 bases between them. Germline V gives CDR1 LGHNA, CDR2 YSLEER. A range of KT2-to-PBMC ratios was made using fixed PBMC numbers. A single-stranded UMI oligo with SP2 sequence was ligated to cDNA 3' ends. First-round PCR used 3 to 4 cycles and beta primers RC1.1 and RC1.2 covering TRBC1 and TRBC2. From the second PCR onward, TCR alpha and beta chains were processed separately. A single record per CDR3 protein comes from TCRdb applying MiXCR to the UMI-ligation and nested PCR reads. This table has about 32,000 distinct CDR3 sequences, more than 7% appearing once. This clonotype was observed many times. Its antigen is unknown.

The clonotype was recovered from a human donor. The chain carries TRBV4-3 and TRBJ2-6, with D perhaps TRBD2 (6 bases). The sequencing sample was made of PBMCs spiked with cells of the T cell clone KT2. The DNA of the CDR3 is TGCGCCAGCAGCCAAGATCGGGGGTCTGGGGCCAACGTCCTGACTTTC. The encoded protein is CASSQDRGSGANVLTF.